What follows are 29 T cell receptor beta chains derived from one specimen sequenced in a study of blood T cell repertoires in COVID-19. TCRdb's copy holds only in-frame clones and misses some; the assay was immunoSEQ multiplex PCR. The table records roughly 280,000 clones, approximately 87% of them present only once. The sample comprised peripheral blood. The receptors here all came from a man between 60 and 75 years old who had recovered from COVID-19.

This chain joins TRBV24-1 and TRBJ2-5, with 9 nucleotides matching TRBD1. The CDR3 has 15 amino acids. Trimming removed 2 bases from V and 7 bases from J; junction bases left unmatched: 7. Germline assignment: CDR1 KGHDR and CDR2 SFDVKD. The CDR3 region is CATSDSRDRVGTQYF. CDR3 nucleotides: TGTGCCACCAGTGATTCCCGGGACAGGGTTGGGACCCAGTACTTC.

This chain connects TRBV4-1 to TRBJ2-3, with D possibly being TRBD2 (5 bases). The germline V gene has CDR1 MGHRA and CDR2 YSYEKL. V dropped 1 base and J dropped 5 bases, with 16 bases sitting between them. CDR3 length equals 16 residues. The CDR3 region is CASSQVAATGVDTQYF. The CDR3 DNA sequence: TGCGCCAGCAGCCAAGTAGCAGCGACCGGGGTAGATACGCAGTATTTT.

The genes are TRBV4-2 and TRBJ2-7; D possibly corresponds to TRBD1 (6 bases). This CDR3 is built from 15 residues. The V and J ends lost 0 bases and 0 bases respectively, with 9 bases between them. The germline V gene has CDR1 LGHNA and CDR2 YNFKEQ. CDR3 loop: CASSQEGAGSYEQYF. The CDR3 nucleotides read TGTGCCAGCAGCCAAGAGGGGGCCGGCTCCTACGAGCAGTACTTC.

V and J are TRBV3-1 (or the pseudogene TRBV3-2) and TRBJ2-7; 8 nucleotides align to TRBD1. Germline CDR1 is LGHDT and CDR2 is YNNKEL (reference sequence). There are 14 residues in the CDR3. The V segment lost 1 base and the J segment 4 bases; nucleotides outside the gene matches: 3. CDR3: CASSQGTGRYEQYF. CDR3 bases: TGTGCCAGCAGCCAAGGGACAGGGAGGTACGAGCAGTACTTC.

The rearrangement links TRBV19 to TRBJ2-1; 7 positions agree with TRBD1. Germline V lookup: CDR1 LNHDA, CDR2 SQIVND (reference sequence). The CDR3 has 13 residues. V lost 5 bases and J lost 12; bases outside the gene matches: 10. CDR3 region: CASSEQTGLWQFF. CDR3 bases: TGTGCCAGTAGTGAGCAGACAGGGCTGTGGCAGTTCTTC.

Here the CDR3 reads CAWSATLPGELFF. The CDR3 bases are TGTGCCTGGAGTGCCACATTGCCCGGGGAGCTGTTTTTT. J is TRBJ2-2 and V is TRBV30; D is unclear. The CDR3 sequence is 13 residues long. CDR1 GTSNPN and CDR2 SVGIG come from the germline V gene (reference sequence). Trimming cost V 1 base and J 6 bases, with 9 bases left between them.

This sequence joins TRBV19 and TRBJ1-4; D remains unclear. The germline V and J ends were trimmed by 8 bases and 0 bases, with 13 bases remaining between them. CDR1 and CDR2 (germline): LNHDA, SQIVND (reference sequence). The CDR3 is 15 residues long. The CDR3: CASRPRETTNEKLFF. CDR3 coding DNA: TGTGCCAGTCGGCCGAGGGAGACAACTAATGAAAAACTGTTTTTT.

The chain combines TRBV9 with TRBJ2-1, with a tentative D call TRBD2 (6 bases). V lost 4 bases, J lost 7 bases, and 9 bases lay in between. The CDR3 loop spans 12 amino acids. CDR1 and CDR2 from the germline V gene are SGDLS and YYNGEE. CDR3 nucleotides: TGTGCCAGCAGCACCCGGGGGAATGAGCAGTTCTTC. Protein product: CASSTRGNEQFF.

The CDR3 coding sequence is TGTGCCAGCCAAGACAACAGGGGGCGAGAGACCCAGTACTTC. It specifies CASQDNRGRETQYF. The chain recombines TRBV2 with TRBJ2-5, with TRBD1 matching 9 bases. Unmatched junction bases numbered 8, after V lost 8 bases and J lost 4 bases. The CDR3 contains 14 residues. CDR1 is SNHLY and CDR2 is FYNNEI in the germline V gene.

The rearrangement joins TRBV27 to TRBJ1-5, with D perhaps TRBD1 (5 bases). V was trimmed by 4 bases and J by 5 bases, leaving 12 bases between them. CDR1 is MNHEY, CDR2 SMNVEV, per germline (reference sequence). The CDR3 length is 14 residues. In DNA form, the CDR3 reads TGTGCCAGCAGTTCCCGCCCGGGGGATCAGCCCCAGCATTTT. Encoded protein: CASSSRPGDQPQHF.

The chain has TRBV14 and TRBJ2-7; 8 bases are a match to TRBD2. The germline gives CDR1 SGHDN, CDR2 FVKESK. The V and J ends lost 1 base and 3 bases, in that order; junction bases with no gene match: 5. CDR3 size: 15 residues. The CDR3, as DNA: TGTGCCAGCAGCCAAGGGAGCGGGGGAGACTACGAGCAGTACTTC. Translation gives CASSQGSGGDYEQYF.

V gene TRBV12-5 combines with J gene TRBJ1-3; 7 bases are shared with TRBD1. This CDR3 is 14 amino acids long. V lost 4 bases and J lost 5; bases outside the gene matches: 5. CDR1 and CDR2 (germline): LGHNT, FRNRAP. CDR3 DNA sequence: TGTGCTAGTGGTTCCGACAGGGAGAGAAACACCATATATTTT. Encoded protein: CASGSDRERNTIYF.

This chain links TRBV19 with TRBJ1-2; a possible D gene is TRBD1 (6 bases). V was pared by 2 bases and J by 8 bases, with 21 bases between. Germline V lookup: CDR1 LNHDA, CDR2 SQIVND (reference sequence). This CDR3 has 16 residues. CDR3 residues: CASSIFDRSPDGGYTF. The CDR3 nucleotides are TGTGCCAGTAGTATATTCGACAGGTCGCCGGATGGGGGCTACACCTTC.

DNA for the CDR3: TGTGCCAGCAGCCAGAACACCGGGGAGCTGTTTTTT. Residues: CASSQNTGELFF. V and J are TRBV6-5 and TRBJ2-2; D is unresolved. This CDR3 spans 12 amino acids. Trimming removed 6 bases from V and 1 base from J, with 3 bases in between. Germline V lookup: CDR1 MNHEY, CDR2 SVGAGI.

This clone has more than one count but fewer than ten. The rearrangement links TRBV7-2 to TRBJ1-1; no reliable D call. The germline gives CDR1 SGHTA, CDR2 FQGNSA. CDR3 length: 14 amino acids. V was shortened by 2 bases and J by 3 bases, with 10 bases between the two germline ends. CDR3 bases: TGTGCCAGCAGCTTACGCGTGGGAGACACTGAAGCTTTCTTT. The encoded protein is CASSLRVGDTEAFF. Full variable domain (remainder filled in from reference TRBV7-2 and TRBJ1-1): GAGVSQSPSNKVTEKGKDVELRCDPISGHTALYWYRQSLGQGLEFLIYFQGNSAPDKSGLPSDRFSAERTGGSVSTLTIQRTQQEDSAVYLCASSLRVGDTEAFFGQGTRLTVV.

The rearrangement uses TRBV19 and TRBJ2-1; 10 bases align to TRBD2. The CDR3 runs 17 residues. V lost 2 bases to trimming and J lost 9 bases; unmatched junction nucleotides: 13. The germline V gene has CDR1 LNHDA and CDR2 SQIVND (reference sequence). This CDR3 is CASSIRSPSGRAGEQFF. Here the CDR3 DNA reads TGTGCCAGTAGTATAAGGTCCCCCAGCGGGAGGGCGGGTGAGCAGTTCTTC.

The V and J genes are TRBV29-1 and TRBJ2-2, with D perhaps TRBD2 (6 bases). The CDR3 runs to 12 residues. The V gene's germline CDR1 is SQVTM and CDR2 ANQGSEA. The V end lost 3 bases, the J end lost 5 bases, and 7 bases lay between the germline ends. CDR3 DNA sequence: TGCAGCGTTGAGGGGGGAACCGGGGAGCTGTTTTTT. Protein sequence: CSVEGGTGELFF.

The chain is built from TRBV9 and TRBJ1-2, with D unresolved. The germline CDR1 and CDR2 sequences are SGDLS and YYNGEE. CDR3 size: 15 residues. V shed 6 bases and J shed 8 bases, with 23 bases lying between them. This chain's CDR3 is CASNPDPQSRRGYTF. The CDR3 DNA reads TGTGCCAGCAACCCCGACCCCCAAAGCAGGCGAGGCTACACCTTC.

The chain links TRBV27 to TRBJ2-5; 7 bases match TRBD1. The V and J ends lost 3 bases and 5 bases, in that order; junction bases with no gene match: 6. CDR1 and CDR2 from the germline V gene are MNHEY and SMNVEV (reference sequence). The CDR3 is made up of 14 amino acids. As DNA, the CDR3 is TGTGCCAGCAGTTTCACAGGGGAAGGGGAGACCCAGTACTTC. Translating gives CASSFTGEGETQYF.

The rearrangement joins TRBV6-1 to TRBJ2-5; the match to TRBD1 covers 8 bases. The CDR3 loop spans 14 amino acids. Germline CDR1 MNHNS, CDR2 SASEGT. Trimming cost V 3 bases and J 5 bases; bases outside gene matches: 5. The CDR3 loop reads CASSDRGRWETQYF. In DNA form, the CDR3 reads TGTGCCAGCAGTGACAGGGGGCGCTGGGAGACCCAGTACTTC.

A remark on this clone: Within the sample, other DNA sequences also encode this same CDR3. The gene calls are TRBV6-1 and TRBJ2-3; D is perhaps TRBD2 (6 bases). In germline, CDR1 is MNHNS, CDR2 SASEGT. The CDR3 has 14 residues. Trimming took 0 bases from V and 3 from J, leaving 7 bases between them. The CDR3 coding sequence is TGTGCCAGCAGTGAAGCGGGAGGTACAGATACGCAGTATTTT. This translates into CASSEAGGTDTQYF.

The chain is built from TRBV2 and TRBJ2-1; a weak D match, TRBD2 (6 bases). There are 12 residues in the CDR3. Germline V gene data show CDR1 as SNHLY and CDR2 as FYNNEI. V dropped 4 bases and J dropped 10 bases, with 11 bases sitting between them. CDR3 amino acids: CASSGLGSEQFF. The CDR3 coding sequence is TGTGCCAGCAGTGGACTAGGAAGCGAGCAGTTCTTC.

This clone was seen only once. The chain uses TRBV7-9 and TRBJ1-4; TRBD1 might be the D (6 bases). From germline, CDR1 is SEHNR and CDR2 FQNEAQ (reference sequence). The CDR3 runs to 16 residues. V lost 1 base and J lost 3, with 12 bases in between. The CDR3 here is CASSLEDGQPNEKLFF. The CDR3 DNA reads TGTGCCAGCAGCTTAGAAGACGGACAGCCTAATGAAAAACTGTTTTTT. The whole variable domain, filled in from reference TRBV7-9 and TRBJ1-4, reads DTGVSQNPRHKITKRGQNVTFRCDPISEHNRLYWYRQTLGQGPEFLTYFQNEAQLEKSRLLSDRFSAERPKGSFSTLEIQRTEQGDSAMYLCASSLEDGQPNEKLFFGSGTQLSVL.

This chain connects TRBV6-1 to TRBJ2-7; 7 bases agree with TRBD2. The CDR3 length is 14 residues. The V and J ends lost 6 bases and 0 bases, in that order; junction bases with no gene match: 5. From germline, CDR1 is MNHNS and CDR2 SASEGT. In DNA, the CDR3 is TGTGCCAGCAGCCGGGCGGGAGACTCCTACGAGCAGTACTTC. It encodes CASSRAGDSYEQYF.

This chain uses TRBV7-9 with TRBJ2-1; D is unresolved. The CDR3 is 17 residues long. V was pared by 0 bases and J by 0 bases, with 12 bases between. From germline, CDR1 is SEHNR and CDR2 FQNEAQ (reference sequence). CDR3 amino acids: CASSLASYRSSYNEQFF. CDR3 in DNA: TGTGCCAGCAGCTTAGCCTCTTATCGGAGCTCCTACAATGAGCAGTTCTTC.

With regard to this clone: The sample holds other DNA sequences that translate to the same CDR3. This chain joins TRBV6-5 and TRBJ2-7, with D possibly being TRBD1 (5 bases). Germline CDR1 and CDR2: MNHEY and SVGAGI. The V end lost 5 bases, the J end lost 0 bases, and 8 bases lay between the germline ends. CDR3 size: 13 residues. The CDR3 sequence is CASSRQGSYEQYF. CDR3 bases: TGTGCCAGCAGTCGTCAGGGCTCCTACGAGCAGTACTTC.

This clone was found once. The chain combines TRBV19 with TRBJ1-1; D ambiguous. With 8 bases removed from V and 5 bases from J, the gap between germline ends came to 9 bases. The CDR3 covers 11 residues. Germline lookup yields CDR1 LNHDA and CDR2 SQIVND (reference sequence). Here the CDR3 DNA reads TGTGCCAGTGAGGGTTGGACTGAAGCTTTCTTT. This sequence encodes CASEGWTEAFF.

This clone turned up a few times. The chain couples TRBV7-8 to TRBJ1-3, with 7 bases matching TRBD1. V was clipped by 9 bases and J by 0 bases; unmatched bases: 11. CDR1 SGHVS and CDR2 FQNEAQ come from the germline V gene. The CDR3 is made up of 16 amino acids. The CDR3 DNA follows: TGTGCCAGTGGGGGACAGCAACGATTCTCTGGAAACACCATATATTTT. It is translated as CASGGQQRFSGNTIYF.

This chain links TRBV19 with TRBJ2-3; TRBD2 aligns across 8 bases. The junction had 6 bases not matched to a gene; V was cut back by 4 bases and J by 6 bases. This CDR3 is 14 amino acids long. In germline, CDR1 is LNHDA, CDR2 SQIVND (reference sequence). This chain's CDR3 is CASSRGLVVDTQYF. CDR3 nucleotides: TGTGCCAGTAGTAGGGGACTAGTCGTGGATACGCAGTATTTT.